This is a list of T cell receptor beta chains from one sample in a study of cytomegalovirus exposure and HLA in healthy donors. Here immunoSEQ multiplex PCR was the method, and the copy in TCRdb shows in-frame clones only, minus some. This sample has about 94,000 clones; 81% occur once, and the top ten carry over 9%. The specimen sequenced was PBMCs. The origin of the receptors is a human donor in good health. The CDR3 runs from the conserved cysteine through the conserved F or W. D genes are given only for firm matches. Where a row states a size, it is once, few, many or the class of an expanded clone; other rows omit it.

TRBD1	TRBV27	15	.	TRBJ2-2	CASRRDRGLAGELFF	TGTGCCAGCAGGAGGGACAGGGGGCTGGCCGGGGAGCTGTTTTTT
.	TRBV27	14	.	TRBJ2-5	CASSLRQTQETQYF	TGTGCCAGCAGTTTAAGACAAACCCAAGAGACCCAGTACTTC
TRBD2	TRBV19	13	.	TRBJ2-2	CATSTSGTWELFF	TGTGCCACCTCGACTAGCGGGACTTGGGAGCTGTTTTTT
.	TRBV29-1	14	.	TRBJ1-1	CSATRGGPNTEAFF	TGCAGCGCCACCCGGGGGGGACCGAACACTGAAGCTTTCTTT
TRBD2	TRBV4-1	16	.	TRBJ2-7	CASSQGPSGRPYEQYF	TGCGCCAGCAGCCAGGGTCCTAGCGGGCGGCCCTACGAGCAGTACTTC
.	TRBV18	16	.	TRBJ2-1	CASSPRRGSSYNEQFF	TGTGCCAGCTCACCAAGGCGGGGAAGCTCCTACAATGAGCAGTTCTTC
TRBD1	TRBV19	16	.	TRBJ1-2	CASSKDPGQGHYGYTF	TGTGCCAGTAGTAAAGACCCGGGACAGGGGCACTATGGCTACACCTTC
.	TRBV7-8	14	.	TRBJ1-2	CASSLGHSNYGYTF	TGTGCCAGCAGCTTAGGACACTCTAACTATGGCTACACCTTC
.	TRBV6-1	16	.	TRBJ2-6	CASSGQLRSGANVLTF	TGTGCCAGCAGTGGCCAACTACGCTCTGGGGCCAACGTCCTGACTTTC
.	TRBV19	13	.	TRBJ1-1	CASKARPNTEAFF	TGTGCCAGTAAAGCTCGTCCGAACACTGAAGCTTTCTTT
TRBD2	TRBV28	12	.	TRBJ2-1	CASSFRTRTQFF	TGTGCCAGCAGTTTCCGGACTAGGACCCAGTTCTTC
TRBD1	TRBV19	16	.	TRBJ2-7	CASSIDQIRGHREQYF	TGTGCCAGTAGTATAGATCAAATCAGGGGGCATCGGGAGCAGTACTTC
TRBD1	TRBV5-1	15	.	TRBJ2-5	CASSARTGFEETQYF	TGCGCCAGCAGCGCTCGGACAGGCTTTGAGGAGACCCAGTACTTC
.	TRBV7-9	13	.	TRBJ1-3	CASSWSRENTIYF	TGTGCCAGCAGCTGGTCCCGGGAAAACACCATATATTTT
TRBD1	TRBV5-4	14	.	TRBJ1-2	CASAQDRGYNGYTF	TGTGCCAGTGCTCAGGACAGGGGTTATAATGGCTACACCTTC
TRBD1	TRBV30	16	few	TRBJ1-5	CAWSVGTGGWNQPQHF	TGTGCCTGGAGTGTAGGCACAGGGGGCTGGAATCAGCCCCAGCATTTT
TRBD1	TRBV25-1	15	.	TRBJ1-2	CASSELGQGTYGYTF	TGTGCCAGCAGTGAATTAGGACAGGGAACCTATGGCTACACCTTC
TRBD1	TRBV19	13	few	TRBJ2-7	CASSAGQGGSQYF	TGTGCCAGTAGCGCGGGACAGGGAGGTTCGCAGTACTTC
TRBD1	TRBV11-3	13	.	TRBJ1-3	CASSAGQGNAIYF	TGTGCCAGCAGCGCCGGACAGGGTAACGCCATATATTTT
TRBD1	TRBV27	14	.	TRBJ2-7	CASSLETGGYEQYF	TGTGCCAGCAGTTTAGAGACAGGGGGCTACGAGCAGTACTTC
.	TRBV19	13	few	TRBJ1-1	CASSPMTGTEAFF	TGTGCCAGTAGTCCAATGACGGGCACTGAAGCTTTCTTT
.	TRBV7-9	14	.	TRBJ1-5	CASSPDYSNQPQHF	TGTGCCAGCAGCCCTGACTATAGCAATCAGCCCCAGCATTTT